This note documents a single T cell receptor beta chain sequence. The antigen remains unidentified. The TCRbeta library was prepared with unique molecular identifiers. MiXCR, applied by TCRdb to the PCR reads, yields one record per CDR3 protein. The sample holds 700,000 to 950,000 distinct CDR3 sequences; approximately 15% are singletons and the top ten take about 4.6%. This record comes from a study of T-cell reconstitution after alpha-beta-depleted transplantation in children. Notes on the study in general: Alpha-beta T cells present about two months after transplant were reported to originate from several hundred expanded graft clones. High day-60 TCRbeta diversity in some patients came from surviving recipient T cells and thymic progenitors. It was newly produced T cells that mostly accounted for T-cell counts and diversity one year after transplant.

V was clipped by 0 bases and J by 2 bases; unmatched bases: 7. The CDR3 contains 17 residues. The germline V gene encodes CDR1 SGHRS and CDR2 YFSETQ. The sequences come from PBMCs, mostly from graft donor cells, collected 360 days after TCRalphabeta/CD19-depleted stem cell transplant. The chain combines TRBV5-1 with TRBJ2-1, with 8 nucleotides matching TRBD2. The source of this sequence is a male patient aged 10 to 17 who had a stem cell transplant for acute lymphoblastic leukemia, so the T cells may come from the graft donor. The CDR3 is CASSLVDSGTPYNEQFF. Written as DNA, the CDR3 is TGCGCCAGCAGCTTGGTGGATAGCGGGACCCCCTACAATGAGCAGTTCTTC.